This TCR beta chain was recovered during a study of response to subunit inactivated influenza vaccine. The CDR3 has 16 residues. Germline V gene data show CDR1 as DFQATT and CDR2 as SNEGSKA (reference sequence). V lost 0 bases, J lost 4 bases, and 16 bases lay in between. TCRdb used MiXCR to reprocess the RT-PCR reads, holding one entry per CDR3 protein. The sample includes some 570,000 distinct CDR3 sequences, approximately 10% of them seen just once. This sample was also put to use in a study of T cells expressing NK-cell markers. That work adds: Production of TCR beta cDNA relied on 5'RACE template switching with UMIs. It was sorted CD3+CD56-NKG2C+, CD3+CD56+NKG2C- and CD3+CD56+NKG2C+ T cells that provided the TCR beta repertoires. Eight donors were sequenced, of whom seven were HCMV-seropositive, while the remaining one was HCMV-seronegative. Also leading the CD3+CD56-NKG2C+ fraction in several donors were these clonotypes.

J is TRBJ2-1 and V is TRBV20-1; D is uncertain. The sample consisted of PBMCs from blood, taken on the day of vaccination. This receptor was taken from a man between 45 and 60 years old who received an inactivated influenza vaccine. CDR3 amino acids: CSARDPNGRMYNEQFF. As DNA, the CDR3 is TGCAGTGCTAGAGATCCCAACGGACGTATGTACAATGAGCAGTTCTTC.